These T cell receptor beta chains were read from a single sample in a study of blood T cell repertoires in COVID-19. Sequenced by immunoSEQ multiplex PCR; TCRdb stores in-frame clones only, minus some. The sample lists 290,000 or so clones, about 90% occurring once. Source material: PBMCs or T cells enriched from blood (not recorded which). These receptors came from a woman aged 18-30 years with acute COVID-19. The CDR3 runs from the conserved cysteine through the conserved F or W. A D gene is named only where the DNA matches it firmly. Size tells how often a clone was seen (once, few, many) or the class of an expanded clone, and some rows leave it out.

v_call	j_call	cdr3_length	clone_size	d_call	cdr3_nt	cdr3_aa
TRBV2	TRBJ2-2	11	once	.	TGTGCCACCTCGACAGACGGGGAGCTGTTTTTT	CATSTDGELFF
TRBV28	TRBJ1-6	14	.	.	TGTGCCAGCAGTCTCGGGAATACCTTCGCACCCCTCCACTTT	CASSLGNTFAPLHF
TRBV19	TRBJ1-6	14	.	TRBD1	TGTGCCAGTAGTGACAGGGTGGGGAATTCACCCCTCCACTTT	CASSDRVGNSPLHF
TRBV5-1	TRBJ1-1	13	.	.	TGCGCCAGCAGCTTCGCGGGTATGAGTGAAGCTTTCTTT	CASSFAGMSEAFF
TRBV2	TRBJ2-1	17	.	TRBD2	TGTGCCACCGGGACTAGCGGGAGGTCCCGCTCCTACAATGAGCAGTTCTTC	CATGTSGRSRSYNEQFF
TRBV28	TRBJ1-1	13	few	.	TGTGCCAGCAAGGGACACATGAACACTGAAGCTTTCTTT	CASKGHMNTEAFF
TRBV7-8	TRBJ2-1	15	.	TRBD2	TGTGCCAGCAGCTCGCATCCAGCGGGGTTAAATGAGCAGTTCTTC	CASSSHPAGLNEQFF
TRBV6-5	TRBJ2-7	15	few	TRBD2	TGTGCCAGCAGTTACTCGCAACTAGCGGCATACGAGCAGTACTTC	CASSYSQLAAYEQYF
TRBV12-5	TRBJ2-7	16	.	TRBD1	TGTGCTAGTGGTTTCGGGCCGGGACAGGGCTCCTACGAGCAGTACTTC	CASGFGPGQGSYEQYF
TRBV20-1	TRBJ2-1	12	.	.	TGCAGTGCTAGTCGCGGCAACAATGAGCAGTTCTTC	CSASRGNNEQFF
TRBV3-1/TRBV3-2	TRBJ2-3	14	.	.	TGTGCCAGCAGCCCCGTGACATACCCAGATACGCAGTATTTT	CASSPVTYPDTQYF
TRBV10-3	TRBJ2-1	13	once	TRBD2	TGTGCCATCAGTGAGGGGAGGGACGGCGAGCAGTTCTTC	CAISEGRDGEQFF
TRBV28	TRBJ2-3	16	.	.	TGTGCCAGCAGTTTGCAGGGCCTTGGGGTTACAGATACGCAGTATTTT	CASSLQGLGVTDTQYF
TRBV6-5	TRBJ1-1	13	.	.	TGTGCCAGCACCGTGGAGGGGATCTCTGAAGCTTTCTTT	CASTVEGISEAFF
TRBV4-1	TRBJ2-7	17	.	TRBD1	TGCGCCAGCAGCCAAGGGGAACCCGACAGGGCGGGTTACGAGCAGTACTTC	CASSQGEPDRAGYEQYF
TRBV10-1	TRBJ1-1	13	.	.	TGCGCCAGCAGTGCAGGGGCCCCCACTGAAGCTTTCTTT	CASSAGAPTEAFF
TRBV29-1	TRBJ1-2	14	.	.	TGCAGCGTTGTTGTGAGGAGCGGGGACTATGGCTACACCTTC	CSVVVRSGDYGYTF
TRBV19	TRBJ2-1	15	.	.	TGTGCCACCCGAAATGGGGGAGGCCTACACAATGAGCAGTTCTTC	CATRNGGGLHNEQFF
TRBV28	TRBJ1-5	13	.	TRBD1	TGTGCCAGCAACGACAGGGGAGATCAGCCCCAGCATTTT	CASNDRGDQPQHF
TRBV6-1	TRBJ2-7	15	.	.	TGTGCCAGCAGTGAAGCCCCCGGGAGCTCCTACGAGCAGTACTTC	CASSEAPGSSYEQYF
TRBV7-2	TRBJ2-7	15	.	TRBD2	TGTGCCAGCAGCATCAGAGCGGGAGTGGCCTACGAGCAGTACTTC	CASSIRAGVAYEQYF
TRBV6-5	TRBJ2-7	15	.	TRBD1	TGTGCCAGCAGCTTTTCCGGGACAGGGGTAACCGAGCAGTACTTC	CASSFSGTGVTEQYF
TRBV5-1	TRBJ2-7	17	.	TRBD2	TGCGCCAGCTCCCCACTGACTAGCGGGGGTACCTCCTACGAGCAGTACTTC	CASSPLTSGGTSYEQYF
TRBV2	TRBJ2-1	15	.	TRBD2	TGTGCCAGCAGTGCCCAGGGACTAGCGGACCCCGTGCAGTTCTTC	CASSAQGLADPVQFF
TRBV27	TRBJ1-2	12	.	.	TGTGCCAGCTTTAAGCTTTTCTATGGCTACACCTTC	CASFKLFYGYTF
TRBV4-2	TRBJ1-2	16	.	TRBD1	TGTGCCAGCAGCCAAGATTTGACAGGGAGACACTATGGCTACACCTTC	CASSQDLTGRHYGYTF
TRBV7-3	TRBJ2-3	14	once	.	TGTGCCAGCAGCTTAACAGGGGGCACAGATACGCAGTATTTT	CASSLTGGTDTQYF
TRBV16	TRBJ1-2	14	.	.	TGTGCCAGCAGCCAAATTGAGACACGCTATGGCTACACCTTC	CASSQIETRYGYTF
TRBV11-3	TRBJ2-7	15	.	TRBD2	TGTGCCAGCAGCCCCAGGACTAGCGAAGGCCGCCGGCAGTACTTC	CASSPRTSEGRRQYF
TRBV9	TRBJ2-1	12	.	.	TGTGCCAGCAGCGATACCTACAATGAGCAGTTCTTC	CASSDTYNEQFF
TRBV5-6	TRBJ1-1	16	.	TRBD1	TGTGCCAGCAGCTTCATTCTCGGACAGGGCTCCACTGAAGCTTTCTTT	CASSFILGQGSTEAFF
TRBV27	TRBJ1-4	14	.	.	TGTGCCAGCAGGAGTCGACAAAGTAATGAAAAACTGTTTTTT	CASRSRQSNEKLFF
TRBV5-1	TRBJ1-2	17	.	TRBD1	TGCGCCAGCAGCTTGTGGCCCCCGGGACAGGGGGAGCGAGGCTACACCTTC	CASSLWPPGQGERGYTF
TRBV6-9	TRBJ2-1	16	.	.	TGTGCCAGCAGTTCCTCCCTAGCGACTACCTACAATGAGCAGTTCTTC	CASSSSLATTYNEQFF
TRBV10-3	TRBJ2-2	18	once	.	TGTGCCATCAGTGACCTTTCCAGTGCCGGGACACAGACCGGGGAGCTGTTTTTT	CAISDLSSAGTQTGELFF
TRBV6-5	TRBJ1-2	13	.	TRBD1	TGTGCCAGCAGTTACGGGGGACAGGGGGGCTACACCTTC	CASSYGGQGGYTF
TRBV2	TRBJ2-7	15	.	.	TGTGCCAGCAGGAGGAAGATTTTGAGCTCCTACGAGCAGTACTTC	CASRRKILSSYEQYF
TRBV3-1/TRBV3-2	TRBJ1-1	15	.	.	TGTGCCAGCAGCCAAGAGGGAAGGGGTAACACTGAAGCTTTCTTT	CASSQEGRGNTEAFF
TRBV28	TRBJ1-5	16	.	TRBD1	TGTGCCAGCAGTTTATGGGAGGGACAGGGAAATCAGCCCCAGCATTTT	CASSLWEGQGNQPQHF
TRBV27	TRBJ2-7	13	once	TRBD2	TGTGCCAGCAATACGTGGGGGGGACCCGAGCAGTACTTC	CASNTWGGPEQYF
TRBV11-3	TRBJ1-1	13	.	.	TGTGCCAGCAGCGCGCAGGGGACCACTGAAGCTTTCTTT	CASSAQGTTEAFF